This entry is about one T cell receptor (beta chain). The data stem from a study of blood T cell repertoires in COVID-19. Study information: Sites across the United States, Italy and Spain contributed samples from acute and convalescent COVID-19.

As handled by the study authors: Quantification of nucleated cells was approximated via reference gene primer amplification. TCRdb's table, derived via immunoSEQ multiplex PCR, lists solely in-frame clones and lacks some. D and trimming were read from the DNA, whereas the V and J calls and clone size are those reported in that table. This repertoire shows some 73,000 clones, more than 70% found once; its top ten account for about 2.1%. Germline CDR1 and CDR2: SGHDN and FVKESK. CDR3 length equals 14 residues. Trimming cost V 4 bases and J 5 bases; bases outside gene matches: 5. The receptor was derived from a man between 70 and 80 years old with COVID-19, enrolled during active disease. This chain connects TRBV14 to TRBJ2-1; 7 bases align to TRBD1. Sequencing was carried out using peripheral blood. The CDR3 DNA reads TGTGCCAGCAGCCGAGACAGGGCGGACAATGAGCAGTTCTTC. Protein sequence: CASSRDRADNEQFF. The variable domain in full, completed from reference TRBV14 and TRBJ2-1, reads EAGVTQFPSHSVIEKGQTVTLRCDPISGHDNLYWYRRVMGKEIKFLLHFVKESKQDESGMPNNRFLAERTGGTYSTLKVQPAELEDSGVYFCASSRDRADNEQFFGPGTRLTVL.